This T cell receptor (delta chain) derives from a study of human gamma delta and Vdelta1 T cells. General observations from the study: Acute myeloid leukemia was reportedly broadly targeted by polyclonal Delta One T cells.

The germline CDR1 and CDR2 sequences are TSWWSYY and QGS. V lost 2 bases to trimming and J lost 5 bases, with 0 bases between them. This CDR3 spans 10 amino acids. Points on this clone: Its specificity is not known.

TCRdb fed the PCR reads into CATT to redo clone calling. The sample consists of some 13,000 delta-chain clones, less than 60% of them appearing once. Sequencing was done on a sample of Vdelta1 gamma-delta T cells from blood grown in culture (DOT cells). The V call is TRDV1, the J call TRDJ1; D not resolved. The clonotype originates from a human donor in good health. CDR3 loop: CALGEDKLIF. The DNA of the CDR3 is TGTGCTCTTGGGGAAGATAAACTCATCTTT.